Below are 2 T cell receptor beta chains sequenced from a single sample in a study of PD-1 blockade in classical Hodgkin lymphoma. Time point described: cycle 4 day 1 (C4D1), after less than 7 weeks of nivolumab. Each patient experienced a relapse that followed autologous stem cell transplantation, and brentuximab vedotin exposure varied. Purification of CD4+ T cells from thawed PBMCs was performed via magnetic negative selection. Using immunoSEQ multiplex PCR, the repertoire was profiled, and TCRdb retains in-frame clones only, with some absent. In the table there are some 30,000 clones, roughly four fifths of which are singletons. The specimen comprised CD4+ T cells from blood, sampled before the fourth cycle of nivolumab. These receptors came from a human donor with classical Hodgkin lymphoma.

The gene calls are TRBV30 and TRBJ1-4; TRBD1 aligns across 7 bases. The CDR3 extends over 13 amino acids. Germline CDR1 and CDR2: GTSNPN and SVGIG (reference sequence). Germline trimming cut 2 bases from V and 12 bases from J; bases unmatched to any gene: 9. DNA for the CDR3: TGTGCCTGGAGTCGACAGGGTGGGATGGAACTGTTTTTT. Its translation: CAWSRQGGMELFF.

CDR3 nucleotide sequence: TGTGCCAGTAAGAATTTCGGGAAAGAAAACATTCAGTACTTC. Protein product: CASKNFGKENIQYF. J is TRBJ2-4 and V is TRBV19; maybe TRBD2 (5 bases). Trimming removed 7 bases at V and 5 bases at J, with 15 bases between. The CDR3 spans 14 residues. CDR1 and CDR2 from the germline V gene are LNHDA and SQIVND (reference sequence).